This T cell receptor beta chain was captured by sequencing in a study of T cell responses to AZD1222 COVID-19 vaccine. General study findings and limits: Unmutated regions of variants are reportedly targeted by nearly half of spike-specific TCRs. When two AZD1222 doses had been given, Spike-specific TCR breadth and depth rose. Spike regions recognized by vaccine-associated CD4 TCRs spanned the protein, led by 160-218 and 743-854. Females outnumbered males among donors, who were mostly white British; clonal diversity was possibly underestimated.

V lost 3 bases and J 2 bases, leaving 10 bases between the germline ends. This CDR3 contains 14 residues. Germline V CDR1 and CDR2: ENHRY, SYGVKD. Profiling relied on immunoSEQ multiplex PCR, and the TCRdb table lists in-frame clones only, not all of them. Of roughly 150,000 clones detected, more than 75% appear once; the ten largest clones hold 5%. Turning to this clone: Its target is unknown.

This specimen was peripheral blood, taken on day 0 of AZD1222 vaccination. This TCR derives from an adult in good health. The chain is built from TRBV10-3 and TRBJ1-2; no firm D call. The CDR3 nucleotides read TGTGCCATCAGTGATCCGGCCACCAACTATGGCTACACCTTC. Amino acid sequence: CAISDPATNYGYTF.